This record covers a single T cell receptor beta chain. This clonotype has a count of ten or more. Its recognized antigen is unknown. Nothing much larger sits one base from this clone, and base qualities are not available. This specimen comes from a study of T cell repertoires in cytomegalovirus infection (dated by TCRdb to about 2019). As for the study more broadly: The HLA type of each donor mattered for the analysis, because public TCR beta signatures pointed to carriage of CMV infection along with the matching HLA type. Study-level results and caveats: The ex vivo response was dominated by HLA-C-restricted CMV-specific TCR beta clonotypes, which also provided the single most frequent clonotype in two of eight donors. Carriers of CMV infection plus the relevant HLA type were discriminated by the cumulative frequency of public TCR beta family members in the study cohort and in an independent approximately 350-donor cohort.

Spanning cysteine to phenylalanine, the CDR3 consists of 15 amino acids. Only the CDR3 region is kept as DNA, spanning 45 bases read in frame from base 1. Relative to germline, V is 2 bases shorter and J is 4 bases shorter, with 15 bases between their ends. As encoded in the germline V gene, CDR1 is SGHTA while CDR2 is FQGNSA. TCRdb lists the instrument as Illumina HiSeq 1500. TCRdb reanalyzed the raw reads on its own, using fastp at Q25 for trimming and MiXCR for clone calling, and kept in-frame beta chains. For every CDR3 protein sequence, its rows merge into one entry that carries the most common genes and DNA. Counted in this sample were approximately 500,000 distinct CDR3 sequences; about a quarter of them appeared once. About 13% of the sample rests with the top ten.

The chain is encoded by TRBV7-2 joined to TRBJ2-7, and TRBD2 may be the D gene, going by 6 matching bases. The specimen sequenced was PBMCs. The sequence came from a human donor in good health (CMV status not recorded). Some clones in this sample may be carry-over from other donors' samples. The CDR3 reads as follows: CASSLLGGGRYEQYF. The DNA is TGTGCCAGCAGCTTATTGGGTGGTGGGAGGTACGAGCAGTACTTC.